This T cell receptor beta chain stems from a study of OX40 agonist ivuxolimab in advanced cancers. For the study at large: One hepatocellular carcinoma and a couple of cutaneous melanoma patients partially responded. Study-level findings and limits: Some nonresponders additionally presented with little normalized T-cell clonal expansion. Partial responders receiving 0.1-3.0 mg/kg showed among the lowest clonal expansion. Relative to CD4+ cells, CD8+ T cells on average had more expanded clones.

This CDR3 has 15 amino acids. Trimming took 4 bases from V and 2 from J; bases not matched to a gene: 6. Germline CDR1 SGDLS, CDR2 YYNGEE. Sequencing was performed with immunoSEQ multiplex PCR; in TCRdb, only in-frame clones are kept and a portion is missing. The sample comprises about 33,000 clones, approximately 89% of which are singletons, and about 0.87% rests with the top ten. As to this clone: Its matching antigen is unknown.

The gene calls are TRBV9 and TRBJ1-3; 7 bases map to TRBD1. The sample here was CD4+ or CD8+ T cells sorted from blood, taken in a trial of the OX40 agonist ivuxolimab. The receptor's source is an adult with an advanced solid tumor such as melanoma, head and neck, liver or kidney cancer. The CDR3 DNA sequence: TGTGCCAGCAGCCCTACGGGGACAGCTGGAAACACCATATATTTT. Translating gives CASSPTGTAGNTIYF.